This is a list of T cell receptor beta chains from one sample in a study of CD8 T cells in ankylosing spondylitis. TCRdb ran MiXCR on the 5' RACE reads and lists one entry per CDR3 protein. This sample has hundreds of thousands of distinct CDR3 sequences; 10% to 15% occur once, and the top ten carry 0.51%. The sample comprised blood, either unsorted or a sorted T cell fraction (not recorded which). These receptors all stem from a male donor with ankylosing spondylitis. Each CDR3 is given with its conserved first and last residue. Fields, in order: CDR3 DNA, CDR3 protein, clone size, V gene, D gene, J gene. The D gene is left open where the match is weak. Clone size is shown for a subset of rows, as once, few, many or a class of expanded clone.

cdr3_nt: TGTGCCAGCAGGTCAGGACAGGGAAAGGCCTACGAGCAGTACTTC
cdr3_aa: CASRSGQGKAYEQYF
clone_size: .
v_call: TRBV28
d_call: TRBD1
j_call: TRBJ2-7

cdr3_nt: TGTGCCAGCACTAGGACTAGCGGCTACGAGCAGTACTTC
cdr3_aa: CASTRTSGYEQYF
clone_size: .
v_call: TRBV6-6
d_call: TRBD2
j_call: TRBJ2-7

cdr3_nt: TGCGCCAGCAGCCAAGTCCTGCGGGGGAGAGAGACCCAGTACTTC
cdr3_aa: CASSQVLRGRETQYF
clone_size: few
v_call: TRBV4-3
d_call: TRBD2
j_call: TRBJ2-5

cdr3_nt: TGTGCCAGCAGTGAAGGGAGGGGTCACTACAATGAGCAGTTCTTC
cdr3_aa: CASSEGRGHYNEQFF
clone_size: .
v_call: TRBV25-1
d_call: TRBD2
j_call: TRBJ2-1

cdr3_nt: TGCGCCAGCAGCCAAGAGGTGTCCCATACAGATACGCAGTATTTT
cdr3_aa: CASSQEVSHTDTQYF
clone_size: .
v_call: TRBV4-3
d_call: .
j_call: TRBJ2-3

cdr3_nt: TGTGCCAGCAGCTTGGCGGCCACCGGGTTAAATTCACCCCTCCACTTT
cdr3_aa: CASSLAATGLNSPLHF
clone_size: .
v_call: TRBV5-5
d_call: .
j_call: TRBJ1-6

cdr3_nt: TGTGCCAGCTCATTTCAGGGGGGAGATGGAGAGACCCAGTACTTC
cdr3_aa: CASSFQGGDGETQYF
clone_size: few
v_call: TRBV18
d_call: .
j_call: TRBJ2-5

cdr3_nt: TGCAGTGCCCATTCCGGGGCCGAGACCCAGTACTTC
cdr3_aa: CSAHSGAETQYF
clone_size: few
v_call: TRBV20-1
d_call: .
j_call: TRBJ2-5

cdr3_nt: TGCAGTGCTATTTCAGCGGGACGCACAGATACGCAGTATTTT
cdr3_aa: CSAISAGRTDTQYF
clone_size: many
v_call: TRBV20-1
d_call: TRBD2
j_call: TRBJ2-3

cdr3_nt: TGCAGTGCTAGCCGGGGTAGCGGGAAAGAGACCCAGTACTTC
cdr3_aa: CSASRGSGKETQYF
clone_size: .
v_call: TRBV20-1
d_call: TRBD2
j_call: TRBJ2-5

cdr3_nt: TGCAGCGTTGAACCCACCCTGAGGGGAGCGCGGTTCTTC
cdr3_aa: CSVEPTLRGARFF
clone_size: many
v_call: TRBV29-1
d_call: .
j_call: TRBJ2-1

cdr3_nt: TGTGCCAGCAGCCGAAGGGGGACGGTCTACACTGAAGCTTTCTTT
cdr3_aa: CASSRRGTVYTEAFF
clone_size: .
v_call: TRBV6-1
d_call: .
j_call: TRBJ1-1

cdr3_nt: TGCAGTGCTAGCGGGAGCAACACAGATACGCAGTATTTT
cdr3_aa: CSASGSNTDTQYF
clone_size: .
v_call: TRBV20-1
d_call: .
j_call: TRBJ2-3

cdr3_nt: TGCAGTGCCACCCGGGGGGGGCTCTACAATGAGCAGTTCTTC
cdr3_aa: CSATRGGLYNEQFF
clone_size: .
v_call: TRBV20-1
d_call: TRBD2
j_call: TRBJ2-1

cdr3_nt: TGTGCCAGCAGCATATCGGGGCAGCCTAACTATGGCTACACCTTC
cdr3_aa: CASSISGQPNYGYTF
clone_size: many
v_call: TRBV7-2
d_call: .
j_call: TRBJ1-2

cdr3_nt: TGTGCCAGCACTGGGACAGCCTACGAGCAGTACTTC
cdr3_aa: CASTGTAYEQYF
clone_size: few
v_call: TRBV6-2/TRBV6-3
d_call: TRBD1
j_call: TRBJ2-7

cdr3_nt: TGCAGTGCTAGAGTTTCCAGGGTCACGCAGTATTTT
cdr3_aa: CSARVSRVTQYF
clone_size: few
v_call: TRBV20-1
d_call: .
j_call: TRBJ2-3

cdr3_nt: TGCAGTGCTAGAAGACCGGATGAAAAACTGTTTTTT
cdr3_aa: CSARRPDEKLFF
clone_size: few
v_call: TRBV20-1
d_call: .
j_call: TRBJ1-4

cdr3_nt: TGTGCCAGCAGCTCCAGGACGGGCGGTAGCAATCAGCCCCAGCATTTT
cdr3_aa: CASSSRTGGSNQPQHF
clone_size: .
v_call: TRBV7-2
d_call: .
j_call: TRBJ1-5

cdr3_nt: TGCGCCAGCAGCCCCGCCAGGGGGCCCTCCTACGAGCAGTACTTC
cdr3_aa: CASSPARGPSYEQYF
clone_size: few
v_call: TRBV5-1
d_call: TRBD1
j_call: TRBJ2-7